The next 17 T cell receptor beta chains were all read from a single sample in a study of tumor-infiltrating lymphocytes in primary liver carcinoma. Total RNA and DNA came together from approximately 20-30 mg of bulk tissue without cell sorting. The investigators made TCR beta cDNA from about 500 ng total RNA, using a constant-region primer. Amplification in three nested multiplex PCR rounds with slightly modified ARM-PCR gave rise to TCR beta libraries. The opening two PCR rounds, around 11 cycles each, paired TRBV1-TRBV30 forward primers with a C-beta reverse primer. From the multiplex PCR reads, TCRdb called clonotypes with MiXCR, one entry per CDR3 protein. In the table there are about 120,000 distinct CDR3 sequences, around 62% of which are singletons. The specimen was liver tumor tissue from sampling region 1. Subset reported: tumor region T1, superior pole. These receptors came from a woman in her sixties with primary liver carcinoma and hepatitis B virus infection.

This clonotype was seen repeatedly, ten times or more. The chain combines TRBV11-2 with TRBJ2-3; D unresolved. V was clipped by 5 bases and J by 8 bases, with 23 bases between them. CDR1 and CDR2 (germline): SGHAT, FQNNGV. The CDR3 consists of 16 residues. CDR3 DNA: TGTGCCAGCAGCCGAGTGACTGGAACCTCGGGCGGTACGCAGTATTTT. It specifies CASSRVTGTSGGTQYF.

This clonotype was seen at least ten times. The gene calls are TRBV28 and TRBJ2-2; D is uncertain. The CDR3 length is 11 residues. Trimming left V 6 bases short and J 8 bases short, with 7 bases between. CDR1 is MDHEN and CDR2 is SYDVKM in the germline V gene. The CDR3 DNA follows: TGTGCCAGCAGCCTAAGGGGGGAGCTGTTTTTT. Its protein is CASSLRGELFF.

The rearrangement links TRBV29-1 to TRBJ1-5, with D perhaps matching TRBD1 (5 bases). The V gene's germline CDR1 is SQVTM and CDR2 ANQGSEA. Trimming stripped 4 bases from V and 4 bases from J, with 11 bases between. The CDR3 spans 13 residues. The CDR3 is CSVGTRVNQPQHF. CDR3 nucleotide sequence: TGCAGCGTTGGGACAAGGGTGAATCAGCCCCAGCATTTT.

Concerning this clonotype: This could be a read error, since a much larger clone is one nucleotide away. The chain uses TRBV4-1 and TRBJ1-1; D gene unclear. The CDR3 is 13 amino acids. V lost 5 bases and J lost 7, with 14 bases in between. Germline V lookup: CDR1 MGHRA, CDR2 YSYEKL. The DNA of the CDR3 is TGCGCCAGCAGCGACTCCGGTATGGGTGAAGCTTTCTTT. Translated, it gives CASSDSGMGEAFF.

Comment on this clonotype: An end of the junction differs from the germline gene, which may be a read error. V gene TRBV11-2 combines with J gene TRBJ2-1; 7 nucleotides match TRBD2. The CDR3 sequence is 15 residues long. The germline V gene has CDR1 SGHAT and CDR2 FQNNGV. The CDR3 loop is CASSLRSSGRNEQFF. CDR3 DNA: TGTGCCAGTAGCTTAAGGTCTAGCGGACGCAATGAGCAGTTCTTC.

J is TRBJ1-3 and V is TRBV11-2; weak D call: TRBD1 (5 bases). Trimming stripped 3 bases from V and 2 bases from J, with 8 bases between. Germline assignment: CDR1 SGHAT and CDR2 FQNNGV. This CDR3 region has 14 residues. The CDR3 loop reads CASSLIGAGNTIYF. The DNA for the CDR3 is TGTGCCAGCAGCTTGATAGGGGCTGGAAACACCATATATTTT.

A note on this clonotype: Without the conserved terminal phenylalanine or tryptophan, this CDR3 likely stems from a read error. The rearrangement joins TRBV29-1 to TRBJ2-3, with TRBD2 matching over 11 bases. The CDR3 has 15 residues. Germline V lookup: CDR1 SQVTM, CDR2 ANQGSEA. This CDR3 is CSVAPSGRSTDMQYL. DNA for the CDR3: TGCAGCGTTGCCCCTAGCGGGAGGTCCACAGATATGCAGTATCTT.

In its sample, this clonotype was seen many times. The V and J genes are TRBV10-3 and TRBJ2-7, with unresolved D. CDR3 length: 12 residues. Germline V gene data show CDR1 as ENHRY and CDR2 as SYGVKD. Trimming pared 9 bases from V and 2 bases from J, leaving 11 bases between. DNA for the CDR3: TGTGCCATTGCGACGGTAACCTACGAGCAGTACTTC. Protein product: CAIATVTYEQYF.

V and J are TRBV11-2 and TRBJ2-1, with 15 bases matching TRBD2. J gave up 6 bases and V 5 bases, and 14 bases lay outside the gene matches. Germline V gene sequence: CDR1 SGHAT, CDR2 FQNNGV. CDR3 length: 19 residues. CDR3 coding DNA: TGTGCCAGCAGCGCCGTACAGGGGGGACTAGCGGGAGGACTCAATGAGCAGTTCTTC. Amino acids: CASSAVQGGLAGGLNEQFF.

Concerning this clonotype itself: The CDR3 carries no conserved terminal phenylalanine or tryptophan, so it likely arises from a read error. J is TRBJ2-1 and V is TRBV11-3; TRBD1 might be the D (6 bases). Germline V gene data show CDR1 as SGHNT and CDR2 as YENEEA. The CDR3 totals 13 residues. V lost 6 bases to trimming and J lost 4 bases, with 10 bases between them. CDR3 nucleotide sequence: TGTGCCAGCAGGGGGGCCAGGTACAATGAGCAGTTCCTC. This sequence encodes CASRGARYNEQFL.

On this clonotype itself: The CDR3 does not close with the conserved phenylalanine or tryptophan, likely indicating a read error. This rearrangement joins TRBV29-1 to TRBJ2-3, with TRBD2 identical over 7 bases. The germline gives CDR1 SQVTM, CDR2 ANQGSEA. The CDR3 is 14 residues long. V gave up 7 bases and J gave up 1 base; unmatched junction bases: 8. The CDR3 nucleotides read TGCAGCGCGGAGGGCGGGAGAGGCACAGATACGCAGTATTCT. Residues: CSAEGGRGTDTQYS.

About this clonotype itself: No conserved phenylalanine or tryptophan is present at the end of the CDR3, so a read error is the likely explanation. V is TRBV7-8 and J is TRBJ2-7, with D possibly TRBD1 on 6 matching bases. In germline, CDR1 is SGHVS, CDR2 FQNEAQ. Trimming shortened V by 2 bases and J by 0 bases, and 11 bases separated the two germline ends. This CDR3 comprises 15 residues. For the CDR3, the DNA is TGTGCCAGCAGCTTACAGGGGCATAGCTCCTACGAGCAGTACATC. Its translation is CASSLQGHSSYEQYI.

Note on this clonotype: Since no conserved phenylalanine or tryptophan closes the CDR3, a read error is the likely cause. The chain has TRBV11-3 and TRBJ1-2; D gene ambiguous. This CDR3 is built from 13 residues. Germline CDR1 is SGHNT and CDR2 is YENEEA. For the CDR3, the DNA is TGTGCCTGCAGCTTTCGGGCATCCTATGGCTACACCATC. It encodes CACSFRASYGYTI.

The gene calls are TRBV6-6 and TRBJ2-1; the D is unclear. Germline CDR1 reads MNHNY; CDR2 reads SVGAGI (reference sequence). The CDR3 loop spans 14 amino acids. V dropped 7 bases and J dropped 0 bases, with 10 bases sitting between them. CDR3 residues: CASNTASSYNEQFF. The CDR3 nucleotides are TGTGCCAGCAACACAGCGAGCTCCTACAATGAGCAGTTCTTC.

Of note for this clonotype: This could be a read error, since a much larger clone is one nucleotide away. CDR3 in amino acids: CASSSRGGCDYGYTF. For the CDR3, the DNA is TGCGCCAGCAGCTCTCGGGGAGGGTGCGACTATGGCTACACCTTC. The chain employs TRBV4-1 and TRBJ1-2; D not certain. V was cut by 5 bases and J by 3 bases, with 16 bases left in between. The CDR3 is 15 amino acids. The germline CDR1 and CDR2 sequences are MGHRA and YSYEKL.

The rearrangement joins TRBV6-5 to TRBJ2-7; the match to TRBD1 covers 9 bases. V was pared by 0 bases and J by 4 bases, with 10 bases of the junction left unmatched. CDR1 MNHEY and CDR2 SVGAGI come from the germline V gene. This CDR3 has 17 amino acids. CDR3 sequence: CASSYSRTRTGAYEQYF. In DNA form, the CDR3 reads TGTGCCAGCAGTTACTCAAGAACCAGGACAGGGGCGTACGAGCAGTACTTC.

Concerning this clonotype: One end of the junction varies from germline; a read error may be responsible. The chain recombines TRBV6-2 or TRBV6-3 with TRBJ2-3; 7 nucleotides align to TRBD2. There are 19 residues in the CDR3. The germline V gene encodes CDR1 MNHEY and CDR2 SVGEGT. The CDR3 region has the DNA TGTGCAAGCAGAAATCCTAGCGGTTGGCTTTGGTCTAGCACAGATATGCAGTATTTT. Its protein product is CASRNPSGWLWSSTDMQYF.